The source of this TCR beta chain is a study of technical replicates of blood from several donors. Method: immunoSEQ multiplex PCR; TCRdb's copy keeps in-frame clones and lacks some. The table has 90,000 to 100,000 clones, around 96% seen once. Trimming took 4 bases from V and 2 from J; bases not matched to a gene: 10. Germline CDR1 and CDR2: MNHEY and SMNVEV (reference sequence). This CDR3 comprises 16 residues. The genes are TRBV27 and TRBJ2-5, with 7 bases matching TRBD1. The sequenced material came from T cells isolated from PBMCs. This sequence was found in a human donor in good health. CDR3 sequence: CASSWDRRSSQETQYF. CDR3 DNA sequence: TGTGCCAGCAGTTGGGACAGACGATCCTCTCAAGAGACCCAGTACTTC.